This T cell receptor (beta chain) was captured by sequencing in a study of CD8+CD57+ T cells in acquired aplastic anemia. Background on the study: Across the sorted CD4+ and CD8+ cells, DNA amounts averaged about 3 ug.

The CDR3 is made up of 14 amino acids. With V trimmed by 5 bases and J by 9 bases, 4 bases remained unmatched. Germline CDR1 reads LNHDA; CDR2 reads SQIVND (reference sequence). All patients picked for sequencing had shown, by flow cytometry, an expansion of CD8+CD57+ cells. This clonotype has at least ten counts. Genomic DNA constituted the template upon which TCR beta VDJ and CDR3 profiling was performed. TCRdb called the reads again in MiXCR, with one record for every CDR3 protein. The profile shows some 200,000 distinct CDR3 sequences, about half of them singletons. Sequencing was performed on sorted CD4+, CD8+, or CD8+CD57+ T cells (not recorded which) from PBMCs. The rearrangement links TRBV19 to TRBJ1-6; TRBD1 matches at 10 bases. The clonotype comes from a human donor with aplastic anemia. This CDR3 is CASSSTGGSSPLHF. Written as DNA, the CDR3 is TGTGCCAGTAGTTCGACAGGGGGCAGTTCACCCCTCCACTTT.